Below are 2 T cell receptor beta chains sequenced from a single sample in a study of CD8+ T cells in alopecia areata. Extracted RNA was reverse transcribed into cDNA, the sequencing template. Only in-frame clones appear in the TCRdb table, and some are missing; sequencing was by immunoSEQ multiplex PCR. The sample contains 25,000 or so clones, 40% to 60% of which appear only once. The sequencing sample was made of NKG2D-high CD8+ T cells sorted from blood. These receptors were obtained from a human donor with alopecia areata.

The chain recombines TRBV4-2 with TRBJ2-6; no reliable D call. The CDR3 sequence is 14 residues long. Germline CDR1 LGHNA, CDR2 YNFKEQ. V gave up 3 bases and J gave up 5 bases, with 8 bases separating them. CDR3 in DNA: TGTGCCAGCAGCCATAGTAGATGGGCCAACGTCCTGACTTTC. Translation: CASSHSRWANVLTF.

The CDR3 sequence: CARQGSEPPAYNEQFF. In DNA, the CDR3 is TGTGCCAGACAGGGGTCGGAACCCCCCGCTTACAATGAGCAGTTCTTC. The J gene is TRBJ2-1, the V gene TRBV5-8; 7 positions agree with TRBD1. Trimming removed 8 bases from V and 4 bases from J; junction bases left unmatched: 15. CDR3 length: 16 amino acids. Germline CDR1 SGHTS, CDR2 YDEGEE.